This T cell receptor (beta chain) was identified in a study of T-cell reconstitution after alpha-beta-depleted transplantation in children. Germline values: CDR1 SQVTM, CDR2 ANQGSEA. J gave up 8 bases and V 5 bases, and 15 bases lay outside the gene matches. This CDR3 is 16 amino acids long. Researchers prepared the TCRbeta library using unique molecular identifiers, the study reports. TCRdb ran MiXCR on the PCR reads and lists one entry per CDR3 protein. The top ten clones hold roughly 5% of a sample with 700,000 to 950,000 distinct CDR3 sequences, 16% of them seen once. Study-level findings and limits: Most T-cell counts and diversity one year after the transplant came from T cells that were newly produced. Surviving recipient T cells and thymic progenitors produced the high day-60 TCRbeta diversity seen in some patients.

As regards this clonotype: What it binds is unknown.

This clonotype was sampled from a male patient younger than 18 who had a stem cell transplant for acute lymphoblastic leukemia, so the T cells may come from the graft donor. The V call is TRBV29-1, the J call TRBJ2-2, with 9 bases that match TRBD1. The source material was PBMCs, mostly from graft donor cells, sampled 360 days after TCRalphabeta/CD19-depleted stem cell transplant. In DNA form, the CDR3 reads TGCAGCGTTTCCCAACAGGGGGCCGTATTATCGGGGGAGCTGTTTTTT. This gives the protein CSVSQQGAVLSGELFF.